This T cell receptor (beta chain) was obtained from a study of control samples from healthy donors and cancer patients. Assay: immunoSEQ multiplex PCR; the TCRdb copy retains only in-frame clones and omits some. There are around 130,000 clones in the sample; roughly 88% occur only once, and about 3.4% lies in the top ten. The CDR3 spans 15 residues. Germline CDR1 and CDR2: SGDLS and YYNGEE. Trimming took 3 bases from V and 2 from J, leaving 15 bases between them. This clone has a single count. The chain has TRBV9 and TRBJ2-7; possible D gene TRBD1, 6 bases. The receptor comes from a man between 45 and 60 years old in good health. The sample taken for sequencing was blood. The CDR3 nucleotides are TGTGCCAGCAGCGCCCGCCCGGGACAAGCCTACGAGCAGTACTTC. This sequence encodes CASSARPGQAYEQYF.